One and the same sample provided the 24 T cell receptor beta chains below, sequenced in a study of T cells in Graves' hyperthyroidism and ophthalmopathy. Authors of the study amplified TCR beta CDR3 regions from RNA transcripts. With the HTBI primer set, the TCR CDR3 went through a first round of RT-PCR. One entry per CDR3 protein results from TCRdb running MiXCR on the multiplex PCR reads. The sample consists of around 540,000 distinct CDR3 sequences, more than 15% of them appearing once. The specimen was blood. The receptors derive from a woman in her twenties or thirties with Graves' ophthalmopathy.

V gene TRBV28 combines with J gene TRBJ1-5; possible D gene TRBD1, 5 bases. Germline V gene data show CDR1 as MDHEN and CDR2 as SYDVKM. V dropped 7 bases and J dropped 1 base, with 11 bases sitting between them. The CDR3 totals 14 residues. The CDR3 DNA sequence: TGTGCCAGCATCCCGGGGGGAAGCAATCAGCCCCAGCATTTT. Translating gives CASIPGGSNQPQHF.

This clonotype was counted at least ten times. The rearrangement links TRBV20-1 to TRBJ1-4, with 8 bases that match TRBD1. The CDR3 consists of 15 residues. V dropped 1 base and J dropped 3; count of bases not matched to a gene: 4. Looked up from germline, CDR1 is DFQATT and CDR2 is SNEGSKA (reference sequence). The CDR3 is CSARATGEPNEKLFF. CDR3 DNA sequence: TGCAGTGCTAGAGCGACAGGGGAGCCTAATGAAAAACTGTTTTTT.

This clonotype was detected ten times or more. V is TRBV28 and J is TRBJ2-7; tentatively, D is TRBD2 (6 bases). V lost 5 bases and J 4 bases, leaving 24 bases between the germline ends. The CDR3 runs 17 residues. Germline V gene sequence: CDR1 MDHEN, CDR2 SYDVKM. The CDR3 loop is CASSPRPDGGGEYEQYF. The CDR3 DNA reads as TGTGCCAGCAGTCCCAGACCGGACGGGGGTGGGGAGTACGAGCAGTACTTC.

This clonotype was observed a handful of times. DNA for the CDR3: TGTGCCAGCAGCCAAGATGCCCTAGCGGGGGGCTACAATGAGCAGTTCTTC. Translating gives CASSQDALAGGYNEQFF. This chain uses TRBV4-2 with TRBJ2-1; 11 bases fit TRBD2. The germline V gene has CDR1 LGHNA and CDR2 YNFKEQ. The CDR3 covers 17 residues. Trimming cost V 0 bases and J 3 bases; bases outside gene matches: 4.

The chain combines TRBV4-3 with TRBJ2-7, with 7 bases aligning to TRBD2. V shed 4 bases and J 0 bases; nucleotides not matched to a gene: 12. The CDR3 is 17 residues long. Per the germline V gene, CDR1 is LGHNA and CDR2 is YSLEER. Here the CDR3 reads CASSRTFSSGLSYEQYF. The CDR3 DNA is TGCGCCAGCAGCCGCACGTTCTCTAGCGGACTCTCCTACGAGCAGTACTTC.

This clonotype showed up just a few times. The chain joins TRBV10-3 to TRBJ2-3; D gene uncertain. V dropped 3 bases and J dropped 6 bases, with 13 bases sitting between them. The germline V gene encodes CDR1 ENHRY and CDR2 SYGVKD. The CDR3 totals 14 residues. CDR3: CAISDVGQHDTQYF. In nucleotides, the CDR3 is TGTGCCATCAGTGATGTGGGCCAGCACGATACGCAGTATTTT.

There are many counts of this clonotype. The chain links TRBV3-1 to TRBJ2-3; D is unresolved. V was pared by 0 bases and J by 4 bases, with 11 bases between. Germline-derived CDR1 and CDR2 are LGHDT and YNNKEL (reference sequence). The CDR3 has 15 amino acids. This CDR3 reads CASSQDSLGADTQYF. The CDR3 nucleotides are TGTGCCAGCAGCCAAGATAGTCTGGGCGCAGATACGCAGTATTTT.

Concerning this clonotype: A much larger clone sits a single nucleotide away, making a read error possible. The chain links TRBV28 to TRBJ2-3; D may be TRBD1 (6 bases). The DNA matches TRBJ1-5 better at its end, which makes the J call doubtful. Germline V gene data show CDR1 as MDHEN and CDR2 as SYDVKM. CDR3 size: 17 residues. DNA for the CDR3: TGTGCCAGCAGCGAGGGAGGGGGTGCCCCTAGCACAGATACGCAGCATTTT. It codes for CASSEGGGAPSTDTQHF.

This clonotype was counted ten times or more. CDR3 sequence reads: CSARVGPNEQFF. In nucleotides, the CDR3 is TGCAGTGCTAGAGTCGGGCCTAATGAGCAGTTCTTC. V is TRBV20-1 and J is TRBJ2-1, with unresolved D. This CDR3 contains 12 residues. From germline, CDR1 is DFQATT and CDR2 SNEGSKA (reference sequence). V was trimmed by 1 base and J by 7 bases, leaving 8 bases between them.

This clonotype appeared a few times. This could be a read error, since a much larger clone is one nucleotide away. The chain uses TRBV3-1 and TRBJ1-4; D possibly corresponds to TRBD1 (6 bases). V shed 2 bases and J shed 6 bases, with 16 bases lying between them. Germline V gives CDR1 LGHDT, CDR2 YNNKEL (reference sequence). The CDR3 sequence is 16 residues long. The CDR3 region is CASSQKTGTSDEKLFF. CDR3 nucleotides: TGTGCCAGCAGCCAAAAAACCGGGACAAGTGATGAAAAACTGTTTTTT. The variable domain in full, with the rest retrieved from reference TRBV3-1 and TRBJ1-4, is DTAVSQTPKYLVTQMGNDKSIKCEQNLGHDTMYWYKQDSKKFLKIMFSYNNKELIINETVPNRFSPKSPDKAHLNLHINSLELGDSAVYFCASSQKTGTSDEKLFFGSGTQLSVL.

This sequence joins TRBV20-1 and TRBJ2-7, with D possibly TRBD1 on 5 matching bases. Trimming shortened V by 1 base and J by 0 bases, and 13 bases separated the two germline ends. Germline CDR1 is DFQATT and CDR2 is SNEGSKA (reference sequence). The CDR3 covers 15 residues. CDR3 loop: CSARGGFFTSYEQYF. CDR3 nucleotide sequence: TGCAGTGCTAGAGGGGGCTTTTTCACCTCCTACGAGCAGTACTTC.

The chain has TRBV28 and TRBJ2-3; 14 positions agree with TRBD2. The V segment lost 6 bases and the J segment 5 bases; nucleotides outside the gene matches: 10. This CDR3 is 17 amino acids long. Germline V gene data show CDR1 as MDHEN and CDR2 as SYDVKM. The CDR3: CASSLPTSGRAKDTQYF. The CDR3 DNA reads TGTGCCAGCAGCCTCCCGACTAGCGGGAGGGCCAAAGATACGCAGTATTTT.

The gene calls are TRBV6-1 and TRBJ2-3; 8 nucleotides line up with TRBD1. Per germline, CDR1 MNHNS and CDR2 SASEGT. The CDR3 sequence is 15 residues long. V lost 7 bases, J lost 1 base, and 7 bases stayed unmatched. CDR3 residues: CASTLSDRGTDTQYF. DNA of the CDR3: TGTGCCAGCACCCTTTCGGACAGGGGCACAGATACGCAGTATTTT.

This chain uses TRBV20-1 with TRBJ2-1; TRBD1 aligns across 10 bases. This CDR3 has 14 amino acids. CDR1 and CDR2 (germline): DFQATT, SNEGSKA (reference sequence). Unmatched junction bases numbered 8, after V lost 6 bases and J lost 6 bases. The CDR3 protein is CSAKRTGGSNEQFF. CDR3 DNA sequence: TGCAGTGCCAAACGGACAGGGGGGAGCAATGAGCAGTTCTTC.

The chain carries TRBV20-1 and TRBJ2-1; 10 nucleotides match TRBD1. CDR3 length equals 14 residues. The trim removed 3 bases at V and 6 bases at J, leaving 5 bases unmatched. Germline loops: CDR1 DFQATT, CDR2 SNEGSKA (reference sequence). This chain's CDR3 is CSARGTGAVNEQFF. The CDR3 DNA reads as TGCAGTGCTAGGGGGACAGGGGCCGTCAATGAGCAGTTCTTC.

The V and J genes are TRBV7-9 and TRBJ2-1; 11 bases align to TRBD2. After removal of 0 bases from V and 9 bases from J, the junction contained 4 bases not matched to a gene. The CDR3 sequence is 15 residues long. The germline gives CDR1 SEHNR, CDR2 FQNEAQ (reference sequence). The CDR3 reads CASSLARLAGGEQFF. CDR3 bases: TGTGCCAGCAGCTTAGCCCGGCTAGCGGGAGGTGAGCAGTTCTTC. Complete variable domain (other parts from reference TRBV7-9 and TRBJ2-1): DTGVSQNPRHKITKRGQNVTFRCDPISEHNRLYWYRQTLGQGPEFLTYFQNEAQLEKSRLLSDRFSAERPKGSFSTLEIQRTEQGDSAMYLCASSLARLAGGEQFFGPGTRLTVL.

This clonotype has a handful of counts. The chain joins TRBV4-2 to TRBJ2-1, with D perhaps assigned TRBD1 or TRBD2 (5 bases each). The CDR3 runs 16 residues. Germline V lookup: CDR1 LGHNA, CDR2 YNFKEQ. The ends were cut back, 3 bases at V and 7 bases at J, with 19 bases in the middle. CDR3 sequence reads: CASSHPTDSTGNEQFF. Written as DNA, the CDR3 is TGTGCCAGCAGCCACCCGACAGACTCAACGGGGAATGAGCAGTTCTTC.

This clonotype was seen many times. The CDR3 spells CASSLSIVRAGWDAGELFF. The CDR3 DNA is TGTGCCAGCAGTTTATCGATCGTCCGCGCAGGGTGGGATGCCGGGGAGCTGTTTTTT. The V and J genes are TRBV27 and TRBJ2-2, with D perhaps matching TRBD1 (5 bases). V was trimmed by 0 bases and J by 6 bases, leaving 23 bases between them. The CDR3 consists of 19 residues. The germline V gene has CDR1 MNHEY and CDR2 SMNVEV (reference sequence).

This clonotype was picked up many times. V is TRBV3-1 and J is TRBJ1-3; weak D call: TRBD1 (5 bases). The germline V gene has CDR1 LGHDT and CDR2 YNNKEL (reference sequence). V gave up 4 bases and J gave up 0 bases, with 10 bases separating them. This CDR3 is 15 amino acids long. CDR3 region: CASSPGTGSGNTIYF. The CDR3 bases are TGTGCCAGCAGCCCTGGGACGGGCTCTGGAAACACCATATATTTT.

This clonotype showed up just a few times. The chain combines TRBV27 with TRBJ2-1; D ambiguous. Germline loops: CDR1 MNHEY, CDR2 SMNVEV (reference sequence). The CDR3 has 15 amino acids. Trimming removed 5 bases at V and 0 bases at J, with 11 bases between. The CDR3 loop is CASSPYKSSYNEQFF. CDR3 nucleotide sequence: TGTGCCAGCAGTCCATACAAGAGCTCCTACAATGAGCAGTTCTTC.

There are a few counts of this clonotype. The V gene is TRBV19, the J gene TRBJ1-2, with D maybe TRBD1 (6 bases). This CDR3 has 17 residues. The V gene lost 5 bases and the J gene lost 3 bases, with 22 bases spanning the gap. Germline-derived CDR1 and CDR2 are LNHDA and SQIVND (reference sequence). The CDR3 here is CASSPSGGSRSDYGYTF. CDR3 nucleotides: TGTGCCAGTAGTCCCTCGGGGGGCAGCCGATCCGACTATGGCTACACCTTC.

This clonotype has at least ten counts. This chain joins TRBV7-2 and TRBJ2-7; possibly TRBD1 or TRBD2 for D (5 bases each). CDR1 and CDR2 (germline): SGHTA, FQGNSA. V lost 2 bases and J 3 bases, leaving 11 bases between the germline ends. This CDR3 spans 14 amino acids. CDR3: CASSLPGRIYEQYF. The CDR3 DNA is TGTGCCAGCAGCTTACCGGGACGGATCTACGAGCAGTACTTC.

This clonotype has at least ten counts. V and J are TRBV18 and TRBJ2-7; possibly TRBD1 for D (6 bases). The V gene lost 4 bases and the J gene lost 7 bases, with 11 bases spanning the gap. Germline V CDR1 and CDR2: KGHSH, LQKENI. The CDR3 spans 12 residues. DNA for the CDR3: TGTGCCAGCTCACGACGTCAGGGGGAGCAGTACTTC. Translation gives CASSRRQGEQYF.

This clonotype was counted at least ten times. The CDR3 is CASSHTGGAETQYF. In DNA, the CDR3 is TGTGCCAGCTCTCACACAGGGGGGGCAGAGACCCAGTACTTC. The chain couples TRBV12-3 or TRBV12-4 to TRBJ2-5; D perhaps matches TRBD1 (8 bases). This CDR3 spans 14 amino acids. Trimming stripped 8 bases from V and 4 bases from J, with 17 bases between.